This TCR beta chain was captured in a study of long-term antiretroviral therapy in people with HIV. General study findings and limits: The ART regimens used between the mid-2000s and the late 2010s may be less effective than current ones. Clones that had undergone expansion before ART prevailed in the repertoire throughout all time points.

This CDR3 contains 22 residues. After removal of 4 bases from V and 2 bases from J, the junction contained 19 bases not matched to a gene. Germline V gene lookup returns CDR1 MGHRA and CDR2 YSYEKL. At the survey level, the v3.0 immunoSEQ assay was run. Produced via immunoSEQ multiplex PCR; TCRdb's table is partial and in-frame only. Counted here are over 25,000 clones, about three quarters occurring once; the ten biggest clones make up about 9.3%. For this clone: Its antigen is not known.

V and J are TRBV4-1 and TRBJ2-1; TRBD2 aligns across 14 bases. The TCR was taken from a man younger than 35 with HIV. Material: unsorted PBMCs, obtained 1.5 years before starting antiretroviral therapy. CDR3: CASSPFPLPGLAGAEAYNEQFF. The CDR3 nucleotides read TGCGCCAGCAGCCCGTTCCCCCTCCCGGGACTAGCGGGGGCGGAGGCCTACAATGAGCAGTTCTTC.